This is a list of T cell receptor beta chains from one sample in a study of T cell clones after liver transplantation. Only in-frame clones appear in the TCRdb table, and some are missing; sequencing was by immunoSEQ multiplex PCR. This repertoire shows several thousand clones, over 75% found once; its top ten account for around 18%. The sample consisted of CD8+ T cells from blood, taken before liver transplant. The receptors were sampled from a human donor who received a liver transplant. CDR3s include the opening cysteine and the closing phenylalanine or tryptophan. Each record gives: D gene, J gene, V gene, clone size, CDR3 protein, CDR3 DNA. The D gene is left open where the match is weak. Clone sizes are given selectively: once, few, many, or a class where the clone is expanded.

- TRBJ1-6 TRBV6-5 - CASSEYENSPLHF TGTGCCAGCAGTGAATATGAGAATTCACCCCTCCACTTT
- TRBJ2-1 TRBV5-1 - CASSLFDNEQFF TGCGCCAGCAGCTTGTTCGACAATGAGCAGTTCTTC
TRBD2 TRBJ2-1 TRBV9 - CASSPPTSGRDEQFF TGTGCCAGCAGCCCACCTACTAGCGGGAGAGATGAGCAGTTCTTC
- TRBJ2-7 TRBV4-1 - CASSQEPAADSYEQYF TGCGCCAGCAGCCAAGAGCCGGCGGCCGACTCCTACGAGCAGTACTTC
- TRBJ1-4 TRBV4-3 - CASSPGPTLGEKLFF TGCGCCAGCAGCCCGGGACCCACGCTGGGTGAAAAACTGTTTTTT
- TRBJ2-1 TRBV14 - CASRDHSYNEQFF TGTGCCAGCAGGGATCATTCCTACAATGAGCAGTTCTTC
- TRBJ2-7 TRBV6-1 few CASRSQYEQYF TGTGCCAGCAGGTCTCAGTACGAGCAGTACTTC
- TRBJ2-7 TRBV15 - CATSRDLGGDRYF TGTGCCACCAGCAGAGATTTAGGTGGCGACCGGTACTTC
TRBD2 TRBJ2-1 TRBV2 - CASSLGLAGSYNEQFF TGTGCCAGCAGTTTAGGACTAGCGGGGTCCTACAATGAGCAGTTCTTC
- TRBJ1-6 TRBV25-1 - CASSVELHSPLHF TGTGCCAGCAGTGTTGAGTTGCATTCACCCCTCCACTTT
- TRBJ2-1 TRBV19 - CASSGGYNEQFF TGTGCCAGTAGCGGGGGCTACAATGAGCAGTTCTTC
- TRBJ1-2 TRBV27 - CASSSDTYYGYTF TGTGCCAGCAGTTCGGACACCTACTATGGCTACACCTTC
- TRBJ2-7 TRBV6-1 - CASSEQVWSLLDYEQYF TGTGCCAGCAGTGAACAGGTTTGGTCCCTTTTAGACTACGAGCAGTACTTC
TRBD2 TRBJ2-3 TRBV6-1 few CASSEWTSGSTDTQYF TGTGCCAGCAGTGAGTGGACTAGCGGTAGCACAGATACGCAGTATTTT
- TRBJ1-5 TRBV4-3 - CASSQGDNSNQPQHF TGCGCCAGCAGCCAAGGGGACAATAGCAATCAGCCCCAGCATTTT
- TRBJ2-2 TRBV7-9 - CASRALAAGELFF TGTGCCAGCAGAGCCTTAGCGGCCGGGGAGCTGTTTTTT
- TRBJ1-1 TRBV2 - CASAGYGSFF TGTGCCAGCGCAGGATACGGGTCTTTCTTT
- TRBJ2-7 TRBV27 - CASSSAAGKTYEQYF TGTGCCAGCAGTTCGGCTGCAGGGAAGACCTACGAGCAGTACTTC
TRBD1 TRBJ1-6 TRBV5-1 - CASSLEGAGRSPLHF TGCGCCAGCAGCTTGGAGGGGGCGGGGCGTTCACCCCTCCACTTT
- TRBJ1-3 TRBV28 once CASSFGARGNTIYF TGTGCCAGCAGTTTTGGGGCGCGGGGAAACACCATATATTTT
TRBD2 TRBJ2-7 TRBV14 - CASSQLFLASGGPYSYEQYF TGTGCCAGCAGCCAACTCTTTCTGGCTAGCGGGGGGCCCTACTCCTACGAGCAGTACTTC
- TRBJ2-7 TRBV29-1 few CSVEGPTTAYEQYF TGCAGCGTTGAAGGTCCGACAACAGCCTACGAGCAGTACTTC
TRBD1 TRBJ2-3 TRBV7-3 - CASSEIEGTDPDTQYF TGTGCCAGCAGCGAGATTGAAGGGACAGACCCAGATACGCAGTATTTT
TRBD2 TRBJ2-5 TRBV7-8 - CASSKSSGGAGETQYF TGTGCCAGCAGCAAGTCTAGCGGGGGGGCTGGGGAGACCCAGTACTTC
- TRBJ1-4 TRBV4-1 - CASSPSGDGDEKLFF TGCGCCAGCAGCCCCTCGGGCGATGGCGATGAAAAACTGTTTTTT
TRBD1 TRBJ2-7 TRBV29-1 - CSVWLGQGDRTPYEQYF TGCAGCGTTTGGCTCGGACAGGGGGACCGAACTCCCTACGAGCAGTACTTC
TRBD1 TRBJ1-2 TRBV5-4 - CASSSTGYYTF TGTGCCAGCAGCTCGACAGGGTACTACACCTTC
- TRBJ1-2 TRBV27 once CASSLVGDAGYTF TGTGCCAGCAGTTTAGTTGGGGATGCTGGCTACACCTTC
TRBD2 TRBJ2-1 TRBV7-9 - CASSTHSGRAKNEQFF TGTGCCAGCAGCACCCACAGCGGGAGGGCCAAAAATGAGCAGTTCTTC
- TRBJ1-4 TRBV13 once CASSLGAVAPDEKLFF TGTGCCAGCAGCTTAGGGGCGGTAGCGCCCGACGAAAAACTGTTTTTT
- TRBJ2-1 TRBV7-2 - CASSLAGSSYNEQFF TGTGCCAGCAGCTTAGCCGGGAGCTCCTACAATGAGCAGTTCTTC
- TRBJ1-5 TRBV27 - CASSLGGLSNQPQHF TGTGCCAGCAGTTTGGGGGGTCTCAGCAATCAGCCCCAGCATTTT
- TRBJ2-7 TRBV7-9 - CASSGGRQVLYEQYF TGTGCCAGCAGCGGGGGGCGGCAGGTCCTCTACGAGCAGTACTTC
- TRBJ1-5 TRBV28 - CASSIDSNQPQHF TGTGCCAGCAGCATCGACAGCAATCAGCCCCAGCATTTT
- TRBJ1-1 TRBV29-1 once CSVPLVQPGKTEAFF TGCAGCGTTCCCCTCGTACAACCAGGGAAAACTGAAGCTTTCTTT
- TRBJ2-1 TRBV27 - CASSLYGAYNEQFF TGTGCCAGCAGTTTATATGGGGCCTACAATGAGCAGTTCTTC
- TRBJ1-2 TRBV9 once CASSVVGRDYGYTF TGTGCCAGCAGCGTGGTGGGCAGGGACTATGGCTACACCTTC
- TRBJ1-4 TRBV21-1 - CAGATGAGEKLFF TGTGCCGGTGCGACGGGGGCAGGGGAAAAACTGTTTTTT
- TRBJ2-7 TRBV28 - CASSLTTYEQYF TGTGCCAGCAGTTTAACCACCTACGAGCAGTACTTC
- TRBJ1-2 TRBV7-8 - CASSSMIAGVPYGYTF TGTGCCAGCAGTTCTATGATTGCGGGGGTTCCCTATGGCTACACCTTC
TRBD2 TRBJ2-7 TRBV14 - CASSQYSGGYEQYF TGTGCCAGCAGCCAATATAGCGGGGGCTACGAGCAGTACTTC
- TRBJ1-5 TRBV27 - CASQPTGSNQPQHF TGTGCCAGCCAGCCTACAGGGTCCAATCAGCCCCAGCATTTT
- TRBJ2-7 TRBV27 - CASSSRILGGPYEQYF TGTGCCAGCAGTTCCAGGATTTTGGGGGGGCCATACGAGCAGTACTTC
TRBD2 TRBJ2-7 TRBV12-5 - CASGLGLAGNEQYF TGTGCTAGTGGTTTGGGACTAGCGGGGAACGAGCAGTACTTC
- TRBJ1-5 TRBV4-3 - CASSQDTWVQPQHF TGCGCCAGCAGCCAAGATACGTGGGTTCAGCCCCAGCATTTT
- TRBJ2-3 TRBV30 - CAWRLRATRFDTQYF TGTGCCTGGAGGTTAAGGGCTACGCGTTTTGATACGCAGTATTTT
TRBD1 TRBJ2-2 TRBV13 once CASSHGQENTGELFF TGTGCCAGCAGTCATGGACAGGAGAACACCGGGGAGCTGTTTTTT
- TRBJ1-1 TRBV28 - CASSLTHRTEAFF TGTGCCAGCAGTTTAACCCACAGGACTGAAGCTTTCTTT